Presented here are 17 T cell receptor beta chains from one specimen sequenced in a study of a mutant IDH1 vaccine in newly diagnosed glioma (dated by TCRdb to the early 2020s). The time point label, read with the paper, signifies: week 35, safety follow-up. A 20-mer mutant IDH1 peptide at 300 micrograms in Montanide made up each vaccine dose, which was injected subcutaneously together with topical imiquimod. Which antigens these TCRs recognize remains unknown. Library creation used the immunoSEQ multiplex PCR assay. TCRdb stores this immuneACCESS table with in-frame sequences only. Part of the clones is absent; in the studies checked, under half of the shortfall reflects unresolved V genes, and no reason is known for the rest. The sample table contains around 70,000 clones; only one count was recorded for roughly 86% of them. The ten largest clonotypes hold roughly 2% of the sample. This specimen was PBMCs, taken from a glioma patient whose treatment included an IDH1 peptide vaccine. These receptors were obtained from a man younger than 40 with glioma.

This clone was detected only once. V is TRBV30 and J is TRBJ1-4; D ambiguous. Trimming took 0 bases from V and 0 from J, leaving 8 bases between them. CDR3 size: 15 residues. CDR1 is GTSNPN, CDR2 SVGIG, per germline (reference sequence). The chain's CDR3 is CAWSVPGSTNEKLFF. CDR3 in DNA: TGTGCCTGGAGTGTCCCAGGCTCAACTAATGAAAAACTGTTTTTT. The whole variable domain, filled in from reference TRBV30 and TRBJ1-4, reads SQTIHQWPATLVQPVGSPLSLECTVEGTSNPNLYWYRQAAGRGLQLLFYSVGIGQISSEVPQNLSASRPQDRQFILSSKKLLLSDSGFYLCAWSVPGSTNEKLFFGSGTQLSVL.

The chain uses TRBV6-5 and TRBJ1-1; D may be TRBD1 (6 bases). CDR1 is MNHEY, CDR2 SVGAGI, per germline. This CDR3 spans 14 amino acids. Trimming took off 10 bases at V and 1 base at J, with 16 bases between the two ends. CDR3 region: CATNIQGGNTEAFF. The CDR3 DNA sequence: TGTGCCACCAACATACAGGGAGGGAACACTGAAGCTTTCTTT.

The chain is built from TRBV18 and TRBJ1-1; maybe TRBD1 (6 bases). Trimming took 3 bases from V and 8 from J, leaving 13 bases between them. This CDR3 is 13 amino acids long. Looked up from germline, CDR1 is KGHSH and CDR2 is LQKENI. CDR3 DNA sequence: TGTGCCAGCTCACCGGACAGAATGATGGAAGCTTTCTTT. Translating it yields CASSPDRMMEAFF. The variable domain in full, with the rest retrieved from reference TRBV18 and TRBJ1-1, is NAGVMQNPRHLVRRRGQEARLRCSPMKGHSHVYWYRQLPEEGLKFMVYLQKENIIDESGMPKERFSAEFPKEGPSILRIQQVVRGDSAAYFCASSPDRMMEAFFGQGTRLTVV.

This chain joins TRBV9 and TRBJ1-2; D not resolved. Germline V gives CDR1 SGDLS, CDR2 YYNGEE. V shed 0 bases and J shed 1 base, with 7 bases lying between them. The CDR3 is 14 amino acids. The CDR3 nucleotides read TGTGCCAGCAGCGTAGTCGAGAATAACTATGGCTACACCTTC. Translating it yields CASSVVENNYGYTF.

The J gene is TRBJ2-7, the V gene TRBV4-1; 7 nucleotides match TRBD2. J lost 4 bases, V lost 1 base, and 7 bases had no gene match. Germline V gene lookup returns CDR1 MGHRA and CDR2 YSYEKL. The length of the CDR3 is 15 residues. Here the CDR3 DNA reads TGCGCCAGCAGCCAAGTAGAGGGAGGGAGATACGAGCAGTACTTC. This codes for CASSQVEGGRYEQYF.

The chain is built from TRBV7-9 and TRBJ1-5; 7 bases line up with TRBD1. The CDR3 runs 13 residues. From germline, CDR1 is SEHNR and CDR2 FQNEAQ (reference sequence). V was clipped by 4 bases and J by 10 bases; unmatched bases: 7. CDR3 nucleotide sequence: TGTGCCAGCAGCTCAATACAGGGGACTCCCCAGCATTTT. This translates into CASSSIQGTPQHF.

This rearrangement joins TRBV2 to TRBJ2-7; TRBD1 agrees at 7 bases. The CDR3 covers 15 residues. Losses at the gene ends were 6 bases for V and 2 bases for J; bases not matched to a gene: 10. Germline V lookup: CDR1 SNHLY, CDR2 FYNNEI. The DNA for the CDR3 is TGTGCCAGCAGACTTACAGGGGTCGGGACCTACGAGCAGTACTTC. Protein product: CASRLTGVGTYEQYF.

The chain carries TRBV2 and TRBJ2-1, with 8 bases that match TRBD1. Looked up from germline, CDR1 is SNHLY and CDR2 is FYNNEI. The CDR3 covers 16 residues. V shed 2 bases and J 5 bases; nucleotides not matched to a gene: 8. The CDR3 protein is CASSERRQGKHNEQFF. CDR3 nucleotides: TGTGCCAGCAGTGAACGGAGACAGGGGAAGCACAATGAGCAGTTCTTC.

The rearrangement uses TRBV19 and TRBJ2-3; 8 bases are a match to TRBD2. In germline, CDR1 is LNHDA, CDR2 SQIVND (reference sequence). The CDR3 is made up of 16 amino acids. V was pared by 3 bases and J by 4 bases, with 9 bases of the junction left unmatched. For the CDR3, the DNA is TGTGCCAGTAGTATTTACCCGGGAGGGCCCTCAGATACGCAGTATTTT. Translating gives CASSIYPGGPSDTQYF.

This rearrangement joins TRBV7-6 to TRBJ1-6; the D is unclear. Looked up from germline, CDR1 is SGHVS and CDR2 is FNYEAQ. The CDR3 has 15 residues. With 1 base removed from V and 5 bases from J, the gap between germline ends came to 9 bases. CDR3 coding DNA: TGTGCCAGCAGCTTAGAACCAGGACATAATTCACCCCTCCACTTT. Amino acid sequence: CASSLEPGHNSPLHF.

V and J are TRBV6-5 and TRBJ2-5; 7 bases are shared with TRBD1. The DNA end lines up better with TRBJ2-7; the J call may be wrong. This CDR3 comprises 12 residues. Germline V lookup: CDR1 MNHEY, CDR2 SVGAGI. The CDR3 sequence is CASSPQGYEQYF. DNA for the CDR3: TGTGCCAGCAGTCCACAGGGGTACGAGCAGTACTTC.

The chain carries TRBV9 and TRBJ2-2; 11 bases map to TRBD2. The trim removed 5 bases at V and 4 bases at J, leaving 4 bases unmatched. The CDR3 length is 15 residues. The germline V gene has CDR1 SGDLS and CDR2 YYNGEE. CDR3 residues: CASRGTSGGTGELFF. CDR3 nucleotides: TGTGCCAGCAGGGGTACTAGCGGGGGCACCGGGGAGCTGTTTTTT. Looking up the rest from reference TRBV9 and TRBJ2-2 gives the full variable domain: DSGVTQTPKHLITATGQRVTLRCSPRSGDLSVYWYQQSLDQGLQFLIQYYNGEERAKGNILERFSAQQFPDLHSELNLSSLELGDSALYFCASRGTSGGTGELFFGEGSRLTVL.

The table lists this clone with a count of one. This rearrangement joins TRBV11-2 to TRBJ1-2; weak D call: TRBD1 (6 bases). CDR1 and CDR2 (germline): SGHAT, FQNNGV. Trimming removed 1 base from V and 8 bases from J, with 20 bases in between. CDR3 size: 16 residues. In DNA, the CDR3 is TGTGCCAGCAGCTTAGGGGGATCAGGGGCCGTTGAGGGCTACACCTTC. Its translation: CASSLGGSGAVEGYTF.

This clone is a singleton in its sample. The gene calls are TRBV27 and TRBJ2-2; D ambiguous. The CDR3 consists of 11 residues. With 6 bases removed from V and 8 bases from J, the gap between germline ends came to 7 bases. Germline loops: CDR1 MNHEY, CDR2 SMNVEV (reference sequence). The CDR3 reads CASSRRGELFF. Here the CDR3 DNA reads TGTGCCAGCAGCCGCCGAGGGGAGCTGTTTTTT.

V and J are TRBV27 and TRBJ2-1; D gene uncertain. Germline CDR1 and CDR2: MNHEY and SMNVEV (reference sequence). V was trimmed by 3 bases and J by 3 bases, leaving 9 bases between them. This CDR3 has 14 amino acids. CDR3 sequence reads: CASSFQWDYNEQFF. CDR3 in DNA: TGTGCCAGCAGTTTCCAGTGGGACTACAATGAGCAGTTCTTC.

The rearrangement links TRBV7-8 to TRBJ1-6; D is unresolved. From germline, CDR1 is SGHVS and CDR2 FQNEAQ. CDR3 length: 15 amino acids. V dropped 1 base and J dropped 8 bases, with 12 bases sitting between them. Written as DNA, the CDR3 is TGTGCCAGCAGCTTAGGCACAGTCGGGGATTCACCCCTCCACTTT. It translates to CASSLGTVGDSPLHF. Full variable domain (outside the CDR3, taken from reference TRBV7-8 and TRBJ1-6): GAGVSQSPRYKVAKRGQDVALRCDPISGHVSLFWYQQALGQGPEFLTYFQNEAQLDKSGLPSDRFFAERPEGSVSTLKIQRTQQEDSAVYLCASSLGTVGDSPLHFGNGTRLTVT.

This sequence joins TRBV18 and TRBJ1-2; D gene uncertain. CDR3 length: 14 residues. V was pared by 1 base and J by 8 bases, with 14 bases between. Looked up from germline, CDR1 is KGHSH and CDR2 is LQKENI. The CDR3 DNA reads as TGTGCCAGCTCACCACTAGACGGGTCGTCGGGCTACACCTTC. The encoded protein is CASSPLDGSSGYTF.